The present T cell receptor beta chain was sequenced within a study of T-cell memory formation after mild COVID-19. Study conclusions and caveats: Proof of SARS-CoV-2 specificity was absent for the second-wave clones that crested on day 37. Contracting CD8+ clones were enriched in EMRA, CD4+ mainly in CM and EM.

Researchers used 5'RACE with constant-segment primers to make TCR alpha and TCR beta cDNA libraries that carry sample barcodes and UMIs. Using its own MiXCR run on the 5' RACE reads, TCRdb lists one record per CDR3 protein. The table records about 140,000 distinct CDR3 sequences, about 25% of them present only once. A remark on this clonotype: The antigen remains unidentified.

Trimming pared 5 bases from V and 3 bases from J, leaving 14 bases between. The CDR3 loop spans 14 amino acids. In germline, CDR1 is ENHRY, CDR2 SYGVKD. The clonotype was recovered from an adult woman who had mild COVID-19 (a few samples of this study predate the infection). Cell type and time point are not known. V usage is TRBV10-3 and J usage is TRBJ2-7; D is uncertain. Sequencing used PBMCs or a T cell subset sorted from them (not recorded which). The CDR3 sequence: CAISPPGLLYEQYF. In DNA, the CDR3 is TGTGCCATCAGTCCCCCGGGCCTACTCTACGAGCAGTACTTC.